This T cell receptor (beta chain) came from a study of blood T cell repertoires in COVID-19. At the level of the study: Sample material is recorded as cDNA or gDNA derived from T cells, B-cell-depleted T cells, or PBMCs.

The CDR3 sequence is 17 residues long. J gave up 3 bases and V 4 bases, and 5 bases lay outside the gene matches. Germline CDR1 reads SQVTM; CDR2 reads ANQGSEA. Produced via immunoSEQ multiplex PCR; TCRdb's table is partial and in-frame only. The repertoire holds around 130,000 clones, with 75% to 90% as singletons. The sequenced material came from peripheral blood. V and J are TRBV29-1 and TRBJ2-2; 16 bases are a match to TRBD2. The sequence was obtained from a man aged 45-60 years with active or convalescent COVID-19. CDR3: CSVAGTSGRADTGELFF. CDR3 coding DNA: TGCAGCGTTGCCGGGACTAGCGGGAGGGCCGACACCGGGGAGCTGTTTTTT.